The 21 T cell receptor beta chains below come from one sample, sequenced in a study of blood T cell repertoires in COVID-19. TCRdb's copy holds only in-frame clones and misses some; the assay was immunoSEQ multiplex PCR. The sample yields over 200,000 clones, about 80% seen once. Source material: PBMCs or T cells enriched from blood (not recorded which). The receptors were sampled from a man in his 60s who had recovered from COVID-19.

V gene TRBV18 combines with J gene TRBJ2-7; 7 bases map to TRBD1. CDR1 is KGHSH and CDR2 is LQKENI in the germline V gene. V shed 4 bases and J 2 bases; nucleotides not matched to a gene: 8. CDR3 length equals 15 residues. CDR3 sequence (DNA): TGTGCCAGCTCACGAAATAGACAGGGTGCCTACGAGCAGTACTTC. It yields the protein CASSRNRQGAYEQYF.

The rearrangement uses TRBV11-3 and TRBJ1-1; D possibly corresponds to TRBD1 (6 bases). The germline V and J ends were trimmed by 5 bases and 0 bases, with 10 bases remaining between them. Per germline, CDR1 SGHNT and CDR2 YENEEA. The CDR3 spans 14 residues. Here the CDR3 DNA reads TGTGCCAGCAGCCAGGGGATATTGAACACTGAAGCTTTCTTT. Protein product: CASSQGILNTEAFF. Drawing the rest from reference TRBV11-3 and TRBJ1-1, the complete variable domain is EAGVVQSPRYKIIEKKQPVAFWCNPISGHNTLYWYLQNLGQGPELLIRYENEEAVDDSQLPKDRFSAERLKGVDSTLKIQPAELGDSAVYLCASSQGILNTEAFFGQGTRLTVV.

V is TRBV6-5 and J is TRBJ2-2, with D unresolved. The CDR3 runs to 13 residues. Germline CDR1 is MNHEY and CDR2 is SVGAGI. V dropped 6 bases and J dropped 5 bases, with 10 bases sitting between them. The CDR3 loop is CASRLTGTGELFF. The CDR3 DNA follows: TGTGCCAGCAGACTGACTGGGACCGGGGAGCTGTTTTTT.

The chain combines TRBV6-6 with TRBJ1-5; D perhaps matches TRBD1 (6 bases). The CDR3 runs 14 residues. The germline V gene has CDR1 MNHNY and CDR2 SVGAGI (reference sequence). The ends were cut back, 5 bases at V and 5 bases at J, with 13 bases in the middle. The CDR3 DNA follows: TGTGCCAGCAGTATTACAGGGTCGGATCAGCCCCAGCATTTT. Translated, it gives CASSITGSDQPQHF.

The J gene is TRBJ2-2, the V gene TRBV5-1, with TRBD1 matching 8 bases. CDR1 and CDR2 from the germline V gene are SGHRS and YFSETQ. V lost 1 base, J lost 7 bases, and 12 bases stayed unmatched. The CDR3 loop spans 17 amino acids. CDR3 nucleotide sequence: TGCGCCAGCAGCTTGCGGGTCTCAGGGGGCAGTTTCGGGGAGCTGTTTTTT. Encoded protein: CASSLRVSGGSFGELFF.

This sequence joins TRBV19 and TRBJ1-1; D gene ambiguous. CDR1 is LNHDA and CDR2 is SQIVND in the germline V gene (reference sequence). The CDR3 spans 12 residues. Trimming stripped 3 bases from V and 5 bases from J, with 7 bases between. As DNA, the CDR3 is TGTGCCAGTAGTATTCCAGGTACTGAAGCTTTCTTT. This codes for CASSIPGTEAFF. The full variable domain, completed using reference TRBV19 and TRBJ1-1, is DGGITQSPKYLFRKEGQNVTLSCEQNLNHDAMYWYRQDPGQGLRLIYYSQIVNDFQKGDIAEGYSVSREKKESFPLTVTSAQKNPTAFYLCASSIPGTEAFFGQGTRLTVV.

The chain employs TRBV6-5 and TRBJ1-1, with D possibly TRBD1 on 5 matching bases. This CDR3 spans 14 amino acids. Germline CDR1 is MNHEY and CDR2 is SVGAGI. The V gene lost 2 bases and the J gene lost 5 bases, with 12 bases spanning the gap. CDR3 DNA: TGTGCCAGCAGTTACAACGGGGGGGGGACTGAAGCTTTCTTT. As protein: CASSYNGGGTEAFF.

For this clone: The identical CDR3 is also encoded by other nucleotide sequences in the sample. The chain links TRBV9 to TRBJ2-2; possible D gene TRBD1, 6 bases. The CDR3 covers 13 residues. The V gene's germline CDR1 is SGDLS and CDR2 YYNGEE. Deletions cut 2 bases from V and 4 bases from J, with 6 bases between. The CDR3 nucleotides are TGTGCCAGCAGCGTCAGGGGCACCGGGGAGCTGTTTTTT. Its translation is CASSVRGTGELFF.

The CDR3 loop is CASSVTSGVYNEQFF. CDR3 DNA sequence: TGTGCCAGCAGCGTGACTAGCGGGGTCTACAATGAGCAGTTCTTC. This chain links TRBV7-3 with TRBJ2-1; 11 bases match TRBD2. The J segment lost 3 bases and the V segment lost 5 bases, leaving 3 bases of the junction unmatched. The CDR3 has 15 amino acids. CDR1 and CDR2 (germline): SGHTA, FQGTGA.

CDR3 in amino acids: CASSQEQAGNTIYF. Written as DNA, the CDR3 is TGTGCCAGCAGCCAAGAGCAGGCTGGAAACACCATATATTTT. V and J are TRBV3-1 (or the pseudogene TRBV3-2) and TRBJ1-3; D is uncertain. CDR1 LGHDT and CDR2 YNNKEL come from the germline V gene (reference sequence). The V gene lost 0 bases and the J gene lost 2 bases, with 5 bases spanning the gap. This CDR3 spans 14 amino acids.

The chain's CDR3 is CASSQWDSLNYGYTF. In DNA, the CDR3 is TGTGCCAGCAGCCAATGGGACAGCCTCAACTATGGCTACACCTTC. The chain joins TRBV16 to TRBJ1-2; TRBD1 matches 7 bases. The CDR3 sequence is 15 residues long. Trimming removed 1 base from V and 2 bases from J; junction bases left unmatched: 4. Germline lookup yields CDR1 KGHSY and CDR2 FQNENV.

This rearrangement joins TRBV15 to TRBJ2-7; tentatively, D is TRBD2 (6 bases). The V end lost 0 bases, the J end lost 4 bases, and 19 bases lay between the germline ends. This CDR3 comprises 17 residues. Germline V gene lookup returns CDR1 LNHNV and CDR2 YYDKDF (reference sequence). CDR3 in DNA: TGTGCCACCAGCAGAGATCGCCCGGGGGAGAAGATTTACGAGCAGTACTTC. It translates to CATSRDRPGEKIYEQYF. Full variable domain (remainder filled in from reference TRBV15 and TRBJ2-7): DAMVIQNPRYQVTQFGKPVTLSCSQTLNHNVMYWYQQKSSQAPKLLFHYYDKDFNNEADTPDNFQSRRPNTSFCFLDIRSPGLGDTAMYLCATSRDRPGEKIYEQYFGPGTRLTVT.

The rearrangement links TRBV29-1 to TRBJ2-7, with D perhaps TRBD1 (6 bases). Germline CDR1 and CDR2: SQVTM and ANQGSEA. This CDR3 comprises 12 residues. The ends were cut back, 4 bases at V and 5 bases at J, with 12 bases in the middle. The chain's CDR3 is CSVGQGFDEQYF. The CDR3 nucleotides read TGCAGCGTTGGGCAGGGGTTTGACGAGCAGTACTTC.

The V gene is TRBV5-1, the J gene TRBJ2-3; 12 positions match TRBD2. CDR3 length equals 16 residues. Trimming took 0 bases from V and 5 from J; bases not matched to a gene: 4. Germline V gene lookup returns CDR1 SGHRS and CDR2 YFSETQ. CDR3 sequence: CASSLDLAGGRDTQYF. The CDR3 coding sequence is TGCGCCAGCAGCTTGGATCTAGCGGGGGGGAGAGATACGCAGTATTTT.

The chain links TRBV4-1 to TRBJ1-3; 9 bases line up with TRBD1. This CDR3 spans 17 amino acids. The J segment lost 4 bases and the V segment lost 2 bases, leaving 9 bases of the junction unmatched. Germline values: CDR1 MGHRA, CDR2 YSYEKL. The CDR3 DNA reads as TGCGCCAGCAGCCAAATAAACAGGGGGCGAGAAGGAAACACCATATATTTT. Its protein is CASSQINRGREGNTIYF.

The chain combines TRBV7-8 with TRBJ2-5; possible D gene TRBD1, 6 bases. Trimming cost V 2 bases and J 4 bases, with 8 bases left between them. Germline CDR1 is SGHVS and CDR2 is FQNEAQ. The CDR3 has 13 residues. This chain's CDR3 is CASSLQGLETQYF. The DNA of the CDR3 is TGTGCCAGCAGCTTACAGGGGTTAGAGACCCAGTACTTC.

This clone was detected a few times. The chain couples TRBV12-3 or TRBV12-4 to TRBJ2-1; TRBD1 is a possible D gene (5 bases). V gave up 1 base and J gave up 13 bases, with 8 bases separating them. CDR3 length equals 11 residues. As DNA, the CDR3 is TGTGCCAGCAGTTTAGAGACAGTCCAGTTCTTC. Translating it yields CASSLETVQFF.

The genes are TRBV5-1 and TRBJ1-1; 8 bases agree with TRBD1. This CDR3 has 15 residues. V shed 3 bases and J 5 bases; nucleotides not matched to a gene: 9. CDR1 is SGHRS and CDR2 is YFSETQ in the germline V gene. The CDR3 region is CASSWGGQGGTEAFF. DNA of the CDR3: TGCGCCAGCAGCTGGGGCGGACAGGGTGGGACTGAAGCTTTCTTT.

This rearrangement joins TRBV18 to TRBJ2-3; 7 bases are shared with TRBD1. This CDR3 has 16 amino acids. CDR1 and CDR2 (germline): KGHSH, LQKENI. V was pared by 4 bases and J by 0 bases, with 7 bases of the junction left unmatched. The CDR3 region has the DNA TGTGCCAGCTCACACAAACCAGGGGGAAGCACAGATACGCAGTATTTT. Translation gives CASSHKPGGSTDTQYF.

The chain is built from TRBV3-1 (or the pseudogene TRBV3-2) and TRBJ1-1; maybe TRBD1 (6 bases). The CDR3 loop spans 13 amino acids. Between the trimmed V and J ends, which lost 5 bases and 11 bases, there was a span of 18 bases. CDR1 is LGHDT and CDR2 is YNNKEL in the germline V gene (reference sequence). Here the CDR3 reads CASSSEAGERAFF. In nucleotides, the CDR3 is TGTGCCAGCAGCAGCGAAGCAGGGGAAAGGGCTTTCTTT.

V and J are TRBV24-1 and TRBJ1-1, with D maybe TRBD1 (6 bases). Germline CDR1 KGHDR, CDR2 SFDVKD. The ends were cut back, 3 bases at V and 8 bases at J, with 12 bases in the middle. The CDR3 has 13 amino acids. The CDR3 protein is CATSDPTGTEAFF. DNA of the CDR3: TGTGCCACCAGTGATCCCACAGGGACCGAAGCTTTCTTT.